Listed here is a single T cell receptor (beta chain). Its antigen is unidentified. Participating donors were healthy, HIV-negative adults free of recent acute infections or vaccinations. The donor cohort consisted entirely of Caucasian adults residing in Nashville, Tennessee. Original handling: ImmunoSEQ output held junction-only sequences without quality scores, so filtering differed. Profiled with immunoSEQ multiplex PCR; TCRdb holds only in-frame clones, not every one. That table is the source of V, J and clone size, and D and trimming were worked out from the DNA. Here the sample spans some 2,000,000 clones, roughly 94% being singletons. The CDR3 has 16 amino acids. Germline CDR1 is MGHDK and CDR2 is SYGVNS. With V trimmed by 4 bases and J by 0 bases, 9 bases remained unmatched. These data are taken from a study of shared clonotypes between healthy human individuals. Study-level results: Naive CD4 clonotypes were shared across a few donors at 4.5% to 6.5%.

The TCR comes from a man aged 18 to 30 in good health. The V and J genes are TRBV25-1 and TRBJ2-7; 7 bases match TRBD1. The source material was naive CD4+ T cells sorted from blood. Indicated subset: CD45RA+ positively selected. The CDR3, as DNA: TGTGCCAGCAGTGGGGTCCCGGGACAGTCCTCCTACGAGCAGTACTTC. Its translation is CASSGVPGQSSYEQYF.